This TCR beta chain is from a study of cytomegalovirus exposure and HLA in healthy donors. Whole-study context: Out of 170 million or so T cells, an earlier analysis found 117 million unique TCR beta sequences in total.

The CDR3 spans 15 residues. Germline V lookup: CDR1 SGHTA, CDR2 FQGTGA. Trimming stripped 6 bases from V and 4 bases from J, with 18 bases between. The primer mix had 60 Vbeta and 13 Jbeta primers. The protocol was immunoSEQ multiplex PCR, while the TCRdb copy is restricted to in-frame clones and leaves out a portion. The sample has 100,000 to 150,000 clones; 80% are singletons. The V call is TRBV7-3, the J call TRBJ1-1, with D maybe TRBD1 (5 bases). Sequenced input: PBMCs. The TCR originated in a man aged 25 to 40 in good health and CMV-seropositive. DNA for the CDR3: TGTGCCAGCAGACCCAACCCCGGGACTCTCACTGAAGCTTTCTTT. Translating gives CASRPNPGTLTEAFF. The whole variable domain, remainder taken from reference TRBV7-3 and TRBJ1-1, is GAGVSQTPSNKVTEKGKYVELRCDPISGHTALYWYRQSLGQGPEFLIYFQGTGAADDSGLPNDRFFAVRPEGSVSTLKIQRTERGDSAVYLCASRPNPGTLTEAFFGQGTRLTVV.